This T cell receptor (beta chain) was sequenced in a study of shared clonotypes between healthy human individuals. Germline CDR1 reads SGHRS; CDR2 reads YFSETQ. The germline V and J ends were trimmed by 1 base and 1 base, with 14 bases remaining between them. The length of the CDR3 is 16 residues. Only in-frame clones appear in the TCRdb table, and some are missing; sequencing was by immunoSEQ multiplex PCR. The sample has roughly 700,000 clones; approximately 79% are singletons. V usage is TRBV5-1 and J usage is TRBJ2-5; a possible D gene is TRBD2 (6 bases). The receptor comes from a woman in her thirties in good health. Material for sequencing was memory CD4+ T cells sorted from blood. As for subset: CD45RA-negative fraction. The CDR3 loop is CASSLIPSSGQETQYF. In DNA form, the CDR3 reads TGCGCCAGCAGCTTGATACCAAGTAGCGGCCAAGAGACCCAGTACTTC.